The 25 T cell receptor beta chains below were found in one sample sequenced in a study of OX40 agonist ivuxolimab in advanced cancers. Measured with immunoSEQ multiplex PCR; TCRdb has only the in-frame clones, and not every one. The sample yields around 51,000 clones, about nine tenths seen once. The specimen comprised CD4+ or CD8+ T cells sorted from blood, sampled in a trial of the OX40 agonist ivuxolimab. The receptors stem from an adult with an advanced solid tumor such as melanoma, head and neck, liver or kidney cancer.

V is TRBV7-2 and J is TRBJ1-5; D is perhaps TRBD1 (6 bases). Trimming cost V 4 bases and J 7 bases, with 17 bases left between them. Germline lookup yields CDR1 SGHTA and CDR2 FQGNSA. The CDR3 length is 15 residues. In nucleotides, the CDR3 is TGTGCCAGCAGCTCTACAGGGATGTCCAACCAGCCCCAGCATTTT. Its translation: CASSSTGMSNQPQHF. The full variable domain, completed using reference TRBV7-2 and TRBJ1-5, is GAGVSQSPSNKVTEKGKDVELRCDPISGHTALYWYRQSLGQGLEFLIYFQGNSAPDKSGLPSDRFSAERTGGSVSTLTIQRTQQEDSAVYLCASSSTGMSNQPQHFGDGTRLSIL.

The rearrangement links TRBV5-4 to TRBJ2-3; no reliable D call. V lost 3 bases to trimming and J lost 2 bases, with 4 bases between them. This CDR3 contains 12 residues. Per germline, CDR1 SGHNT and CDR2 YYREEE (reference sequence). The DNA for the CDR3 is TGTGCCAGCAGCTGGGACACAGATACGCAGTATTTT. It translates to CASSWDTDTQYF.

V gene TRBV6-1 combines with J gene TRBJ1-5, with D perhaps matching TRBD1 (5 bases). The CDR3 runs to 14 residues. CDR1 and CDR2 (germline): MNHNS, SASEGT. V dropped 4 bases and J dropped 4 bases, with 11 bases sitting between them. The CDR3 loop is CASSVRDWNQPQHF. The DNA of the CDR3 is TGTGCCAGCAGTGTCAGGGATTGGAATCAGCCCCAGCATTTT.

The CDR3 nucleotides read TGTGCCATCAGCGATGGAGGAGATTGGTCTGAAGCTTTCTTT. Its protein is CAISDGGDWSEAFF. This rearrangement joins TRBV10-3 to TRBJ1-1; no clear D. The CDR3 has 14 amino acids. Germline CDR1 is ENHRY and CDR2 is SYGVKD. The ends were cut back, 6 bases at V and 6 bases at J, with 17 bases in the middle.

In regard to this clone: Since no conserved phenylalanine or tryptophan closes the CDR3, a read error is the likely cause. The CDR3 region has the DNA TGTGCCAGCAGCGACCGACAGGGGGGCTATGGCTACACCCTC. This codes for CASSDRQGGYGYTL. This chain joins TRBV7-8 and TRBJ1-2; 9 bases match TRBD1. The length of the CDR3 is 14 residues. In germline, CDR1 is SGHVS, CDR2 FQNEAQ. Trimming removed 5 bases from V and 4 bases from J; junction bases left unmatched: 5.

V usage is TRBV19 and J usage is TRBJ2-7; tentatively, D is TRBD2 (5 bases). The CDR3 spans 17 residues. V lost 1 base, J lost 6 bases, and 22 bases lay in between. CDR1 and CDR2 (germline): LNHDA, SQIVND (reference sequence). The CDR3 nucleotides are TGTGCCAGTAGTATAGTACCGGTGGCATCCCGAGCGGCCGAGCAGTACTTC. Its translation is CASSIVPVASRAAEQYF.

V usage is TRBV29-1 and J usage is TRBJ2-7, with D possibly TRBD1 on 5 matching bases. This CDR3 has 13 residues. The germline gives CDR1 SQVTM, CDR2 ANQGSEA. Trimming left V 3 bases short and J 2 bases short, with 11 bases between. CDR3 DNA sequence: TGCAGCGTTGAGACAGTTCGCGCCTACGAGCAGTACTTC. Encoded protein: CSVETVRAYEQYF.

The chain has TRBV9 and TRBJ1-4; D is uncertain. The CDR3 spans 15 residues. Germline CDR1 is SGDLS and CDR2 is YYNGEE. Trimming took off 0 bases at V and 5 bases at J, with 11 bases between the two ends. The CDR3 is CASSVGTGRNEKLFF. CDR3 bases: TGTGCCAGCAGCGTAGGTACGGGAAGGAATGAAAAACTGTTTTTT.

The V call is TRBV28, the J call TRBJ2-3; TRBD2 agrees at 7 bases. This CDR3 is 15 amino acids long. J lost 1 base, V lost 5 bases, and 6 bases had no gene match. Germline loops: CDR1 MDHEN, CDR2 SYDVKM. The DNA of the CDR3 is TGTGCCAGCAGTGAGATGGCGGGAGGCACAGATACGCAGTATTTT. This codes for CASSEMAGGTDTQYF.

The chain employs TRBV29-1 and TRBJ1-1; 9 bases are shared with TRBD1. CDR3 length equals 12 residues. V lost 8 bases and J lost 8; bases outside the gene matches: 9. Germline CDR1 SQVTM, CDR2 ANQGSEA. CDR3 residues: CSTGQGIGEAFF. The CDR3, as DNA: TGCAGCACTGGACAGGGGATAGGGGAAGCTTTCTTT. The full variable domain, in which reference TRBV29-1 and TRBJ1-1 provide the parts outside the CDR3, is SAVISQKPSRDICQRGTSLTIQCQVDSQVTMMFWYRQQPGQSLTLIATANQGSEATYESGFVIDKFPISRPNLTFSTLTVSNMSPEDSSIYLCSTGQGIGEAFFGQGTRLTVV.

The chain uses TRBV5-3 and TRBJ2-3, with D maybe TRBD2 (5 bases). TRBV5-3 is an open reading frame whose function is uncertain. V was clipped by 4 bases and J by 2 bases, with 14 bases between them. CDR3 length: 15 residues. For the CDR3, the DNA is TGTGCCAGAAGCCGAGCCGGGATCACCACAGATACGCAGTATTTT. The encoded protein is CARSRAGITTDTQYF.

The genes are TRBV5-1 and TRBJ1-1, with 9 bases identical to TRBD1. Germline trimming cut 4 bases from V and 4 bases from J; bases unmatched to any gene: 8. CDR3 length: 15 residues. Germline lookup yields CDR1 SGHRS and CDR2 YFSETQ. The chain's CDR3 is CASSRAGTGTTEAFF. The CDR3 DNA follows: TGCGCCAGCAGCCGTGCCGGGACAGGGACCACTGAAGCTTTCTTT.

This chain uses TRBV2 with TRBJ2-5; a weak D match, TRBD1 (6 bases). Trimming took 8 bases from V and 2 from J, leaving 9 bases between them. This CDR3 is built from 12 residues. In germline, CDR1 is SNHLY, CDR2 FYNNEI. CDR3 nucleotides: TGTGCCAGCCAGGGACAACAAGAGACCCAGTACTTC. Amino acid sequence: CASQGQQETQYF.

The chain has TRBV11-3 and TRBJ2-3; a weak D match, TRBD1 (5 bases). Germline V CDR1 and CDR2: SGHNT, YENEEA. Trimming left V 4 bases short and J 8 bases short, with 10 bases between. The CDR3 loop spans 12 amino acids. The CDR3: CASSSFQGTQYF. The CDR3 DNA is TGTGCCAGCAGCTCTTTTCAGGGTACGCAGTATTTT.

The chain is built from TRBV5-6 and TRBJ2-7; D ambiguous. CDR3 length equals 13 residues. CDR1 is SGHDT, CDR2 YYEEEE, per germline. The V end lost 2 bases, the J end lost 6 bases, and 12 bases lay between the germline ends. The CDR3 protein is CASSLVSPGEQYF. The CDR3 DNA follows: TGTGCCAGCAGCTTAGTCAGTCCCGGCGAGCAGTACTTC.

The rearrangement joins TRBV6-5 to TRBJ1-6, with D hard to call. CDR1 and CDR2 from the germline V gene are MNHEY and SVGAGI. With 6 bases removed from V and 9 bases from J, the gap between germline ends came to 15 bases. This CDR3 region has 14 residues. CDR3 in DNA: TGTGCCAGCAGCCGCCGGGCACCCAGTTCACCCCTCCACTTT. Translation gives CASSRRAPSSPLHF.

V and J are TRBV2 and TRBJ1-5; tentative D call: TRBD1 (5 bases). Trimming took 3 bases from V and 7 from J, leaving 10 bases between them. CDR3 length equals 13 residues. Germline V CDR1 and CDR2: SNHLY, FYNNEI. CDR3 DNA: TGTGCCAGCAGTGATTTTTGGGACCAGCCCCAGCATTTT. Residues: CASSDFWDQPQHF.

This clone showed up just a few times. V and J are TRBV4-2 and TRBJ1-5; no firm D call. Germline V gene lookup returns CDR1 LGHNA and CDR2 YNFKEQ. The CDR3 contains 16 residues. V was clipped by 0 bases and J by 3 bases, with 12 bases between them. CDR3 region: CASSQDGGIDNQPQHF. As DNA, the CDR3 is TGTGCCAGCAGCCAAGATGGAGGGATCGACAATCAGCCCCAGCATTTT.

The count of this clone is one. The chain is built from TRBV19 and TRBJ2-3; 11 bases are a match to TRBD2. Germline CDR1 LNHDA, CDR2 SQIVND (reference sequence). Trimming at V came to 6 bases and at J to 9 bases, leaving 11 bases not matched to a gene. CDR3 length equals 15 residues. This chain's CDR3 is CASREPGLAAATQYF. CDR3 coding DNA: TGTGCCAGTAGGGAACCGGGACTAGCGGCTGCCACGCAGTATTTT.

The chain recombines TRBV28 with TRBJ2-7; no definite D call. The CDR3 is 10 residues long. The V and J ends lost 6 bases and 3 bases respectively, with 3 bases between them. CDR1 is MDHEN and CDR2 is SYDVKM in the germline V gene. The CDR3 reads CASRGYEQYF. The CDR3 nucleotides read TGTGCCAGCAGGGGCTACGAGCAGTACTTC.

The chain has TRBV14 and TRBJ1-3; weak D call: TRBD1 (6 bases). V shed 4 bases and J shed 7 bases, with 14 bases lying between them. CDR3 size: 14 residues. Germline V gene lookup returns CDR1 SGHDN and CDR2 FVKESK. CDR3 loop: CASSRVGGRNTIYF. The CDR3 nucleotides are TGTGCCAGCAGCCGGGTCGGGGGGCGGAACACCATATATTTT.

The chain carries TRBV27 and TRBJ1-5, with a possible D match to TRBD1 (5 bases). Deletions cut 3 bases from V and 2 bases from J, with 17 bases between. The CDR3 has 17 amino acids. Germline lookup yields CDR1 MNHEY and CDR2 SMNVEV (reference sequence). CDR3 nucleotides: TGTGCCAGCAGTTTTGGGGGGAGGTCATTGGGCAATCAGCCCCAGCATTTT. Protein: CASSFGGRSLGNQPQHF.

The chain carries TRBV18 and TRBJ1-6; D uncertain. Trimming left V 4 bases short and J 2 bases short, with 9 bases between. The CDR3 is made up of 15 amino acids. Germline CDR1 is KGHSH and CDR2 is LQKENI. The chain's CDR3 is CASSQQGTYNSPLHF. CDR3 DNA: TGTGCCAGCTCACAACAAGGCACCTATAATTCACCCCTCCACTTT.

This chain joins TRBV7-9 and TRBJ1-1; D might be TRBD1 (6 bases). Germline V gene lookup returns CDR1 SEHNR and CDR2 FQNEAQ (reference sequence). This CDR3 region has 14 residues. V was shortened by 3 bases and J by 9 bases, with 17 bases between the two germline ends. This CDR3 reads CASSFSRGRMKAFF. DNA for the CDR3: TGTGCCAGCAGCTTTTCCAGGGGACGGATGAAAGCTTTCTTT.

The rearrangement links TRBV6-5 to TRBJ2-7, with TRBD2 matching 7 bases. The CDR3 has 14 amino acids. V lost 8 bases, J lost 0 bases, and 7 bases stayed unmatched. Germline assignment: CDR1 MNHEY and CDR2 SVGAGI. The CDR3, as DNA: TGTGCCAGCGGGTCTAGCGGAGGCTCCTACGAGCAGTACTTC. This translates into CASGSSGGSYEQYF.